This T cell receptor (beta chain) was captured in a study of Tregs in tolerant kidney transplant recipients. For the study at large: Recipients received nonmyeloablative bone marrow transplants from related graft donors, with transient mixed chimerism. The study's findings and limits: Tregs expanded with activated donor B cells seemed most donor-specific. Some patients' samples used different primers over time, so nucleotide sequences weren't comparable.

A word on this clone: No antigen is known for it. The CDR3 end falls 3 residues outside the read, so it is completed with the germline J gene.

CD4+CD25+CD127- Tregs, CD4+CD25- non-Tregs, CD4 and CD8 cells were sorted. V gave up 4 bases and J gave up 2 bases, with 17 bases separating them. The CDR3 has 16 amino acids. Germline V lookup: CDR1 SNHLY, CDR2 FYNNEI. Using immunoSEQ multiplex PCR, the repertoire was profiled, and TCRdb retains in-frame clones only, with some absent. In all, the sample yields approximately 50,000 clones. Sample: CD4+ T cells from blood, taken before the transplant. The V gene is TRBV2, the J gene TRBJ1-1; maybe TRBD1 (5 bases). The receptor was derived from a human donor who received a combined kidney and bone marrow transplant. The CDR3 bases that were read are TGTGCCAGCAGTGTGGGCAGGGTGGTACTTAACACTGAA. Residues: CASSVGRVVLNTE. In full, the CDR3 is CASSVGRVVLNTEAFF.